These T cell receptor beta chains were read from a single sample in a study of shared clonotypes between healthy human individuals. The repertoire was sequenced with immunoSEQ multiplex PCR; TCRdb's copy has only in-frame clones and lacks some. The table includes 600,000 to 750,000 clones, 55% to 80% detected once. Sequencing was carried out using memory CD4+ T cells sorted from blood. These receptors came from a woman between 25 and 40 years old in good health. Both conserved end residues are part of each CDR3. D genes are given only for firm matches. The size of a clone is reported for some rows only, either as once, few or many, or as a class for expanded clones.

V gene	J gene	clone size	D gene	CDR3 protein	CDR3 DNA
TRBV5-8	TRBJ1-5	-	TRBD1	CASSLGQGYDQPQHF	TGTGCCAGCAGCTTGGGACAGGGGTATGATCAGCCCCAGCATTTT
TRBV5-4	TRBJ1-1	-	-	CASSLVQGGYTEAFF	TGTGCCAGCAGCTTGGTTCAGGGAGGGTACACTGAAGCTTTCTTT
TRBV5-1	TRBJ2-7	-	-	CASRRGGQGQYF	TGCGCCAGCCGAAGGGGGGGCCAAGGGCAGTACTTC
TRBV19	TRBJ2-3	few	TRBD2	CASRRWSSGITDTQYF	TGTGCCAGTAGAAGATGGTCTAGCGGGATCACAGATACGCAGTATTTT
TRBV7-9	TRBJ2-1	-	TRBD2	CASSLGTSNSYNEQFF	TGTGCCAGCAGCTTAGGGACTAGCAACTCCTACAATGAGCAGTTCTTC
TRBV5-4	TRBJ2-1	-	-	CASSWGGTYNEQFF	TGTGCCAGCAGCTGGGGTGGAACCTACAATGAGCAGTTCTTC
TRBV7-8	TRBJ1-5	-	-	CASSSQYSNQPQHF	TGTGCCAGCAGCTCACAGTACAGCAATCAGCCCCAGCATTTT
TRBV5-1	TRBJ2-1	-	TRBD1	CASSLGRDRAGDNEQFF	TGCGCCAGCAGCTTGGGACGGGACAGGGCAGGGGACAATGAGCAGTTCTTC
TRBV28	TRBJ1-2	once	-	CASSSSSTANYGYTF	TGTGCCAGCAGCTCCTCCTCGACGGCTAACTATGGCTACACCTTC
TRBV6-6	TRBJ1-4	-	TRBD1	CASSDGTGANEKLFF	TGTGCCAGCAGCGATGGGACAGGGGCTAATGAAAAACTGTTTTTT
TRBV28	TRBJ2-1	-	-	CASRRLDNEQFF	TGTGCCAGCAGACGTTTAGACAATGAGCAGTTCTTC
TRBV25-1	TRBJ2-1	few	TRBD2	CASSGREGYSSGNEQFF	TGTGCCAGCAGTGGTAGGGAGGGTTATTCTTCGGGCAATGAGCAGTTCTTC
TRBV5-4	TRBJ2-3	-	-	CASSLDLKSTDTQYF	TGTGCCAGCAGCTTGGACCTCAAGAGCACAGATACGCAGTATTTT
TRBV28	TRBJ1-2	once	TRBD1	CASRRPTGQGKGYTF	TGTGCCAGCAGGAGACCCACCGGACAGGGGAAGGGCTACACCTTC
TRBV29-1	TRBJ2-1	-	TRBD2	CSVESPSGSRDEQFF	TGCAGCGTTGAGTCCCCTAGCGGGAGCAGGGATGAGCAGTTCTTC